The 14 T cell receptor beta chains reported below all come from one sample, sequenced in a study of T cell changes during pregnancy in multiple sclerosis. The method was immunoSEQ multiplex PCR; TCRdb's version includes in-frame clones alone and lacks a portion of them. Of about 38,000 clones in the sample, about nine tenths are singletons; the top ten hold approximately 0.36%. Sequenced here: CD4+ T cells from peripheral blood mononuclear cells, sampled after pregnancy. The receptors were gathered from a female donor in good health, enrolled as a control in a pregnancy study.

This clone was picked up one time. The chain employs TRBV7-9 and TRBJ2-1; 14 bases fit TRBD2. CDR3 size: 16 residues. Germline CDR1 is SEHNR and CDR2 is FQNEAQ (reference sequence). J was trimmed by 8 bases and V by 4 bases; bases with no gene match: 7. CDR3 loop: CASSSPTSGRADEQFF. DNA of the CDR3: TGTGCCAGCAGCTCACCGACTAGCGGGAGGGCAGATGAGCAGTTCTTC.

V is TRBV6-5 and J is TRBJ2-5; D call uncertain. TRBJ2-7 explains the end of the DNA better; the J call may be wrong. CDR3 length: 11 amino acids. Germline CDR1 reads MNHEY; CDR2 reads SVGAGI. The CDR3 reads CASSRGYEQYF. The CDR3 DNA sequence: TGTGCCAGCAGCCGAGGCTACGAGCAGTACTTC.

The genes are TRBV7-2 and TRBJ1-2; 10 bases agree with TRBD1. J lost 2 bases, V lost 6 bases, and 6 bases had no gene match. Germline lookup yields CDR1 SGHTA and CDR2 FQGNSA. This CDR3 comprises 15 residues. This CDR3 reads CASRLRTGGNYGYTF. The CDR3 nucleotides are TGTGCCAGCAGACTCCGGACAGGGGGAAACTATGGCTACACCTTC.

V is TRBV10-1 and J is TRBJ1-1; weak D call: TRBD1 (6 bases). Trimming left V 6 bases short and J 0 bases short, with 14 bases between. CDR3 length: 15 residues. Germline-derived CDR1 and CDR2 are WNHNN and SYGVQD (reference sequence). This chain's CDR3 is CASRKNRDMNTEAFF. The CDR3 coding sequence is TGCGCCAGCAGGAAGAACAGGGATATGAACACTGAAGCTTTCTTT.

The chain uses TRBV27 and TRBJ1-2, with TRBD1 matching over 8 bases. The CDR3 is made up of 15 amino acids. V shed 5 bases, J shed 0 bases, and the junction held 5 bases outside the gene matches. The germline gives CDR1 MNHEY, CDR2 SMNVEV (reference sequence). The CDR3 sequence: CASSPTGVTNYGYTF. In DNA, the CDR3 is TGTGCCAGCAGTCCGACAGGGGTGACTAACTATGGCTACACCTTC.

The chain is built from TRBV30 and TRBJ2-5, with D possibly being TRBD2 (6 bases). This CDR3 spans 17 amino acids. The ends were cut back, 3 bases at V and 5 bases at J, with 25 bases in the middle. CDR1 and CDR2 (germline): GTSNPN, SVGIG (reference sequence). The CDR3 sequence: CAWSGRSQRVPSETQYF. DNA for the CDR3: TGTGCCTGGAGCGGACGGAGCCAGCGGGTACCGTCGGAGACCCAGTACTTC.

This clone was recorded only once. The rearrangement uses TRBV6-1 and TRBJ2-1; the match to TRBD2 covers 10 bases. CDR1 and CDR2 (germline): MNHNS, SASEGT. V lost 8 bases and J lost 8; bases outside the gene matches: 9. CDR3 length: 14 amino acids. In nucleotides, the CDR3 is TGTGCCAGCCTCTCTAGCGGGAGTTTCGATGAGCAGTTCTTC. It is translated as CASLSSGSFDEQFF.

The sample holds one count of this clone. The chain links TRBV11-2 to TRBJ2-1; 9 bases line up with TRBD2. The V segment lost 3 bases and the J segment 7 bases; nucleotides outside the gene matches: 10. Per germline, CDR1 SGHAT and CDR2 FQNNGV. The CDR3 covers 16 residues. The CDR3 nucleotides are TGTGCCAGCAGCTTTCCACTAGCGGGTATAGGTAATGAGCAGTTCTTC. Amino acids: CASSFPLAGIGNEQFF. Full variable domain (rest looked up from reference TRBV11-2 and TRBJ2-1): EAGVAQSPRYKIIEKRQSVAFWCNPISGHATLYWYQQILGQGPKLLIQFQNNGVVDDSQLPKDRFSAERLKGVDSTLKIQPAKLEDSAVYLCASSFPLAGIGNEQFFGPGTRLTVL.

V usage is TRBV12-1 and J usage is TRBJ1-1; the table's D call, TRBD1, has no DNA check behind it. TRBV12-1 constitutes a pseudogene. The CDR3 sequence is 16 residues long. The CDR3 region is CASSFVSRGPNTEAFF. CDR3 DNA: TGTGCCAGCAGCTTTGTTTCCAGGGGCCCAAACACTGAAGCTTTCTTT.

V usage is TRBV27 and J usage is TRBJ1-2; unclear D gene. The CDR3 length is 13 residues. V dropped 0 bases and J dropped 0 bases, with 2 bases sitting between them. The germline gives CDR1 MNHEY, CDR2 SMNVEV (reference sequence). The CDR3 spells CASSLSANYGYTF. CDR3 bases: TGTGCCAGCAGTTTATCCGCTAACTATGGCTACACCTTC.

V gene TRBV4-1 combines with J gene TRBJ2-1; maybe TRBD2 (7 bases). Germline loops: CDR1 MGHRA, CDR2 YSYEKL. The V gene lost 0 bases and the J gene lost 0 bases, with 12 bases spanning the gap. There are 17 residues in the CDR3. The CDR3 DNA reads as TGCGCCAGCAGCCAAGATCCCGGGGGGCACTCCTACAATGAGCAGTTCTTC. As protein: CASSQDPGGHSYNEQFF.

This chain's CDR3 is CASRRHEDTQYF. Written as DNA, the CDR3 is TGTGCCAGCAGGCGACATGAAGATACGCAGTATTTT. The chain links TRBV7-9 to TRBJ2-3; D ambiguous. Germline values: CDR1 SEHNR, CDR2 FQNEAQ (reference sequence). The V gene lost 6 bases and the J gene lost 5 bases, with 9 bases spanning the gap. The CDR3 runs 12 residues.

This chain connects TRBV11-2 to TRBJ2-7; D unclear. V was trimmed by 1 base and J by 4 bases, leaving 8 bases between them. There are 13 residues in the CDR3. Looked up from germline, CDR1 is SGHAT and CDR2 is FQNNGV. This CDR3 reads CASSLAAAYEQYF. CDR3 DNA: TGTGCCAGCAGCTTAGCGGCGGCGTACGAGCAGTACTTC.

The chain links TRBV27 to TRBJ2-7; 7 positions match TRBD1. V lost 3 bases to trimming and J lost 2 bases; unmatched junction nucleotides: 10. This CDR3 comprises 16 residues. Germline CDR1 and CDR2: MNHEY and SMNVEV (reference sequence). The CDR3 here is CASSFGDRVTPYEQYF. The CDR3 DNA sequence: TGTGCCAGCAGTTTCGGAGACAGGGTCACGCCCTACGAGCAGTACTTC.